Listed below are T cell receptor beta chains from one sample, sequenced in a study of T cells in Graves' hyperthyroidism and ophthalmopathy. A single record per CDR3 protein comes from TCRdb applying MiXCR to the multiplex PCR reads. This table holds about 350,000 distinct CDR3 sequences, approximately 18% found once. The specimen was blood. These receptors were obtained from a woman aged 35 to 49 with Graves' ophthalmopathy. CDR3s include the opening cysteine and the closing phenylalanine or tryptophan.

>TRBJ1-5|TRBV6-5
CASSMGGGGQPQHF
>TRBJ2-4|TRBV11-2
CASSLSSQTDIQYF
>TRBJ2-2|TRBV30
CALMRDGIAELFF
>TRBJ2-5|TRBV12-5
CASGLPAARGRETQYF
>TRBJ2-7|TRBV28
CASTETGGSFEQYF
>TRBJ2-2|TRBV28
CASIEGWGGTKNTGELFF
>TRBJ2-7|TRBV6-2/TRBV6-3
CASSLRAAGTYEQYF
>TRBJ2-5|TRBV12-3/TRBV12-4
CASSRTSGRAGVGETQYF
>TRBJ2-2|TRBV10-3
CAISDVAGGTGELFF
>TRBJ2-3|TRBV13
CASSLGGTSYTDTQYF
>TRBJ2-5|TRBV6-2/TRBV6-3
CASSGQAQETQYF
>TRBJ2-7|TRBV4-3
CASSQGGPSATEQYF
>TRBJ1-1|TRBV28
CASSFQGRGYTEAFF
>TRBJ1-2|TRBV19
CASSSEGGLDYGYTF
>TRBJ1-1|TRBV6-5
CASSYSGIMNTEAFF
>TRBJ2-2|TRBV10-2
CASSAPSDTWNTGELFF
>TRBJ1-3|TRBV29-1
CSAATYSQASGNTIYF
>TRBJ1-6|TRBV11-2
CASSQNSNSPLHF
>TRBJ2-5|TRBV7-2
CASSLVGGIGYF
>TRBJ2-5|TRBV12-3/TRBV12-4
CASSGTGYETQYF
>TRBJ2-7|TRBV28
CASSFRIPTSGSTTYEQYF
>TRBJ2-5|TRBV7-2
CASSYGTSGGQETQYF
>TRBJ2-5|TRBV6-1
CASTSGAPETQYF
>TRBJ1-1|TRBV20-1
CSARERQGSNTEAFF
>TRBJ2-7|TRBV6-2/TRBV6-3
CASYRGQGLFEQYF
>TRBJ2-4|TRBV11-2
CASSLDLITSGDLAKNIQYF
>TRBJ2-1|TRBV27
CASSLPATTGHNEQFF
>TRBJ1-4|TRBV5-5
CASSLTGGNEKLFF
>TRBJ1-3|TRBV20-1
CSAKLTDPGNTIYF
>TRBJ1-1|TRBV20-1
CSARDFTGAGTEAFF
>TRBJ1-6|TRBV6-1
CASSDPGQASGSPLHF
>TRBJ2-1|TRBV24-1
CATSWARERGSYNEQFF
>TRBJ2-7|TRBV28
CAMGTGNTYEQYF
>TRBJ2-6|TRBV28
CAILGGQAHSGANVLTF
>TRBJ2-5|TRBV6-1
CATENGAGQETQYF
>TRBJ2-7|TRBV20-1
CSASGGTYEQYF
>TRBJ1-3|TRBV30
CAWSVPSSGNTIYF
>TRBJ1-5|TRBV12-3/TRBV12-4
CASSPQAGKGDQPQHF
>TRBJ1-1|TRBV9
CASSVWATNTEAFF
>TRBJ1-5|TRBV11-2
CASSLKGLGMQQPQHF
>TRBJ2-2|TRBV30
CAWMGVNTGELFF
>TRBJ1-2|TRBV12-3/TRBV12-4
CASSLRAYGYTF
>TRBJ1-6|TRBV28
CASTTVVGSYNSPLHF
>TRBJ1-1|TRBV6-5
CASRPPGRNTEAFF